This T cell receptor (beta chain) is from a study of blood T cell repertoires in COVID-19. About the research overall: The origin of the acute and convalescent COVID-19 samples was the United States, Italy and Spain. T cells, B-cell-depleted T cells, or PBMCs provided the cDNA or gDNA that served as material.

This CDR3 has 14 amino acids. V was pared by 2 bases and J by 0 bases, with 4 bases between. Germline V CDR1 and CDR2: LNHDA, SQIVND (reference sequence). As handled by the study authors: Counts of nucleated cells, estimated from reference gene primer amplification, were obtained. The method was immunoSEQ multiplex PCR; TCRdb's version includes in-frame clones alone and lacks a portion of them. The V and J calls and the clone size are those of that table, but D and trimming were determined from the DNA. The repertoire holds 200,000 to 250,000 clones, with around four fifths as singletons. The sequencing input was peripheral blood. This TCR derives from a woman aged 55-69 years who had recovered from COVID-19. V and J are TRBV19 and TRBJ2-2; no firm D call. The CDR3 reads CASSIYTNTGELFF. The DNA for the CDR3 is TGTGCCAGTAGTATATACACGAACACCGGGGAGCTGTTTTTT.